Listed here are 27 T cell receptor beta chains from one sample, sequenced in a study of read filtering for tumor transcriptome and immune sequencing. This library used around 0.4 ug RNA and molecular barcoded adaptors spanning alpha/delta and beta/gamma chains. TCRdb recomputed calls from the reads with MiXCR, one row per CDR3 protein. Of fewer than 150,000 distinct CDR3 sequences listed, 10% to 15% were seen once; the top ten hold around 10%. The sequenced material came from a population of CD138-negative cells sorted from bone marrow. These receptors originate from a donor aged 40 or over with multiple myeloma.

This clonotype was detected ten times or more. The J gene is TRBJ1-4, the V gene TRBV4-1; D remains ambiguous. This CDR3 contains 13 residues. V was cut by 0 bases and J by 8 bases, with 7 bases left in between. From germline, CDR1 is MGHRA and CDR2 YSYEKL. In DNA form, the CDR3 reads TGCGCCAGCAGCCAAGACCCGGAGGAAAAACTGTTTTTT. The encoded protein is CASSQDPEEKLFF.

This clonotype has at least ten counts. The chain recombines TRBV7-3 with TRBJ2-4; D gene unclear. The CDR3 sequence is 13 residues long. Germline V gene lookup returns CDR1 SGHTA and CDR2 FQGTGA. The ends were cut back, 9 bases at V and 1 base at J, with 10 bases in the middle. CDR3 nucleotides: TGTGCCAGGAAGACCTGTGCCAAAAACATTCAGTACTTC. This gives the protein CARKTCAKNIQYF.

This clonotype was counted ten times or more. V is TRBV20-1 and J is TRBJ2-3; D is uncertain. This CDR3 has 12 residues. Germline CDR1 and CDR2: DFQATT and SNEGSKA (reference sequence). The CDR3 is CSADWSTDTQYF. In DNA, the CDR3 is TGCAGCGCAGACTGGTCCACAGATACGCAGTATTTT.

This clonotype was recorded at least ten times. J is TRBJ2-7 and V is TRBV20-1; 11 bases map to TRBD2. Trimming cost V 0 bases and J 3 bases; bases outside gene matches: 7. The germline CDR1 and CDR2 sequences are DFQATT and SNEGSKA (reference sequence). The length of the CDR3 is 16 residues. The CDR3 sequence: CSAREMTSGIIYEQYF. DNA of the CDR3: TGCAGTGCTAGAGAAATGACTAGCGGGATAATCTACGAGCAGTACTTC.

This clonotype was seen many times. The rearrangement joins TRBV10-3 to TRBJ2-5, with a tentative D call TRBD2 (6 bases). Germline-derived CDR1 and CDR2 are ENHRY and SYGVKD. This CDR3 comprises 13 residues. Between the trimmed V and J ends, which lost 8 bases and 4 bases, there was a span of 14 bases. CDR3 coding DNA: TGTGCCATCTCCCCGGGGGAGATAGAGACCCAGTACTTC. Translation: CAISPGEIETQYF.

Note on this clonotype: The likely explanation is a read error, given a far larger clone one base away. Because it lacks the conserved phenylalanine or tryptophan at the end, this CDR3 is likely a read error. The gene calls are TRBV7-2 and TRBJ2-1, with D perhaps matching TRBD2 (7 bases). The CDR3 extends over 13 amino acids. Germline V gives CDR1 SGHTA, CDR2 FQGNSA. V lost 3 bases and J lost 10, with 13 bases in between. The CDR3 DNA follows: TGTGCCAGCAGCTTGACGGGGGGCCCAGAGCAGTTCCTC. Translating gives CASSLTGGPEQFL.

In this sample, this clonotype turned up many times. The V call is TRBV2, the J call TRBJ2-1; D is possibly TRBD2 (6 bases). Between the trimmed V and J ends, which lost 6 bases and 10 bases, there was a span of 16 bases. CDR3 length: 13 residues. Germline V CDR1 and CDR2: SNHLY, FYNNEI. The chain's CDR3 is CASSYLLAHEQFF. CDR3 sequence (DNA): TGTGCCAGCAGCTACTTACTAGCACACGAGCAGTTCTTC.

In this sample, this clonotype turned up many times. The CDR3 coding sequence is TGTGCCAGCAGTGAAGCTTCCGAGGGGCCCGCGTATTACAATGAGCAGTTCTTC. This gives the protein CASSEASEGPAYYNEQFF. The gene calls are TRBV2 and TRBJ2-1; D tentatively fits TRBD1 or TRBD2 (5 bases each). V was cut by 0 bases and J by 4 bases, with 19 bases left in between. CDR1 SNHLY and CDR2 FYNNEI come from the germline V gene. This CDR3 contains 18 residues.

This clonotype has a count of ten or more. This chain connects TRBV29-1 to TRBJ1-1; 8 nucleotides line up with TRBD1. From germline, CDR1 is SQVTM and CDR2 ANQGSEA. After removal of 6 bases from V and 1 base from J, the junction contained 7 bases not matched to a gene. The CDR3 is 14 amino acids. CDR3: CSVDIGQGNTEAFF. In DNA, the CDR3 is TGCAGCGTAGATATCGGACAGGGGAACACTGAAGCTTTCTTT.

The gene calls are TRBV30 and TRBJ1-1; TRBD1 is a possible D gene (5 bases). Looked up from germline, CDR1 is GTSNPN and CDR2 is SVGIG (reference sequence). Trimming stripped 6 bases from V and 4 bases from J, with 15 bases between. The CDR3 runs to 13 residues. CDR3 coding DNA: TGTGCCTGCTACCGGGACCTGATCACTGAAGCTTTCTTT. Translation gives CACYRDLITEAFF.

This clonotype has at least ten counts. The chain carries TRBV7-9 and TRBJ1-1; D not resolved. This CDR3 is 17 amino acids long. The germline gives CDR1 SEHNR, CDR2 FQNEAQ (reference sequence). The V end lost 4 bases, the J end lost 5 bases, and 23 bases lay between the germline ends. CDR3 nucleotide sequence: TGTGCCAGCAGCTCCCCGGCCCCTTTACTAGCATGGACTGAAGCTTTCTTT. Encoded protein: CASSSPAPLLAWTEAFF.

This clonotype was seen many times. The V gene is TRBV18, the J gene TRBJ2-7, with TRBD1 as a possible D gene (6 bases). Germline V CDR1 and CDR2: KGHSH, LQKENI. The CDR3 is made up of 13 amino acids. The V gene lost 5 bases and the J gene lost 5 bases, with 13 bases spanning the gap. CDR3 in amino acids: CASSSSQGNEQYF. The CDR3 region has the DNA TGTGCCAGCTCATCAAGCCAGGGGAACGAGCAGTACTTC.

This clonotype was recorded many times. For the CDR3, the DNA is TGCGCCAGCCGCTCTAGGACAGGGAAGTGGCGGGGAGACGACGAGCAGTACTTC. It encodes CASRSRTGKWRGDDEQYF. The V gene is TRBV5-1, the J gene TRBJ2-7; 8 bases map to TRBD1. Germline V lookup: CDR1 SGHRS, CDR2 YFSETQ. V shed 7 bases and J 5 bases; nucleotides not matched to a gene: 23. CDR3 size: 18 residues.

About this clonotype itself: A much larger clone differs from this one at a single base, so this may be a read error. V and J are TRBV7-2 and TRBJ2-3; D unresolved. The DNA end favors TRBJ1-5, so the J call may be wrong. Germline V lookup: CDR1 SGHTA, CDR2 FQGNSA. The CDR3 is 15 residues long. For the CDR3, the DNA is TGTGCCAGCAGCTTATCCCACCGGGCTACAGATACGCAGCATTTT. Residues: CASSLSHRATDTQHF.

This clonotype turned up a few times. The chain is built from TRBV7-8 and TRBJ2-5; 7 bases are shared with TRBD1. Germline V gene sequence: CDR1 SGHVS, CDR2 FQNEAQ. The CDR3 runs to 14 residues. The V segment lost 6 bases and the J segment 2 bases; nucleotides outside the gene matches: 6. The CDR3 loop reads CASSRGQVQETQYF. CDR3 nucleotide sequence: TGTGCCAGCAGTCGCGGACAGGTACAAGAGACCCAGTACTTC. Combining the CDR3 with reference TRBV7-8 and TRBJ2-5 gives the whole variable domain GAGVSQSPRYKVAKRGQDVALRCDPISGHVSLFWYQQALGQGPEFLTYFQNEAQLDKSGLPSDRFFAERPEGSVSTLKIQRTQQEDSAVYLCASSRGQVQETQYFGPGTRLLVL.

Of note for this clonotype: A much larger clone lies one base from this, so it may be a read error. The chain joins TRBV20-1 to TRBJ2-7; D perhaps matches TRBD1 (5 bases). Germline V gene data show CDR1 as DFQATT and CDR2 as SNEGSKA (reference sequence). Trimming cost V 0 bases and J 3 bases, with 12 bases left between them. This CDR3 has 14 residues. CDR3 sequence (DNA): TGCAGTGCTAGAGATCCAAGACAGTACTACGAGCAGTACTTC. Residues: CSARDPRQYYEQYF.

This clonotype was seen repeatedly, ten times or more. CDR3 sequence (DNA): TGTGCCAGCAGCTTAGGGTTAGGGGGACCGAAAAGAGGGAACGAGCAGTTCTTC. This translates into CASSLGLGGPKRGNEQFF. The rearrangement joins TRBV13 to TRBJ2-1, with D perhaps TRBD1 (6 bases). The CDR3 totals 18 residues. The germline CDR1 and CDR2 sequences are PRHDT and FYEKMQ (reference sequence). Trimming took off 0 bases at V and 10 bases at J, with 25 bases between the two ends. The variable domain in full, completed from reference TRBV13 and TRBJ2-1, reads AAGVIQSPRHLIKEKRETATLKCYPIPRHDTVYWYQQGPGQDPQFLISFYEKMQSDKGSIPDRFSAQQFSDYHSELNMSSLELGDSALYFCASSLGLGGPKRGNEQFFGPGTRLTVL.

This clonotype was detected ten times or more. The genes are TRBV6-2 or TRBV6-3 and TRBJ2-5; no clear D. Germline loops: CDR1 MNHEY, CDR2 SVGEGT. The V and J ends lost 7 bases and 1 base respectively, with 4 bases between them. This CDR3 comprises 11 residues. CDR3: CASTTQETQYF. CDR3 coding DNA: TGTGCCAGCACCACCCAAGAGACCCAGTACTTC.

This clonotype was detected many times. The rearrangement links TRBV27 to TRBJ1-1; D is ambiguous. Trimming took off 5 bases at V and 1 base at J, with 8 bases between the two ends. Germline V gene sequence: CDR1 MNHEY, CDR2 SMNVEV (reference sequence). The CDR3 sequence is 13 residues long. The CDR3 DNA follows: TGTGCCAGCAGTGCCCCCGCGAACACTGAAGCTTTCTTT. This codes for CASSAPANTEAFF.

This clonotype was detected ten times or more. J is TRBJ2-1 and V is TRBV10-3; 8 bases fit TRBD1. J was trimmed by 9 bases and V by 2 bases; bases with no gene match: 9. This CDR3 region has 15 residues. Germline lookup yields CDR1 ENHRY and CDR2 SYGVKD. The DNA for the CDR3 is TGTGCCATCAGTGAGGGTACAGGGGGTAATCTTGAGCAGTTCTTC. This gives the protein CAISEGTGGNLEQFF.

This clonotype was counted only a few times. This chain joins TRBV7-6 and TRBJ2-7; 7 bases are shared with TRBD1. The CDR3 has 14 residues. Germline values: CDR1 SGHVS, CDR2 FNYEAQ. Trimming at V came to 5 bases and at J to 7 bases, leaving 11 bases not matched to a gene. DNA of the CDR3: TGTGCCAGCAGCATTGACAGGGAAGGATTTGAGCAGTACTTC. Its protein product is CASSIDREGFEQYF.

This clonotype was found many times. The rearrangement uses TRBV29-1 and TRBJ2-7; D ambiguous. CDR1 is SQVTM and CDR2 is ANQGSEA in the germline V gene. The CDR3 covers 11 residues. Deletions cut 3 bases from V and 5 bases from J, with 8 bases between. DNA for the CDR3: TGCAGCGTTGAGAGAAAGAACGAGCAGTACTTC. Protein: CSVERKNEQYF.

The table lists this clonotype with a few counts. One base away lies a much larger clone, so this may be a sequencing read error. The chain combines TRBV6-6 with TRBJ2-7, with D perhaps TRBD2 (6 bases). Trimming pared 8 bases from V and 4 bases from J, leaving 15 bases between. Germline CDR1 and CDR2: MNHNY and SVGAGI (reference sequence). This CDR3 contains 13 residues. The CDR3 loop reads CASGTAGIYEQYF. Here the CDR3 DNA reads TGTGCCAGCGGTACAGCGGGCATATACGAGCAGTACTTC.

For this clonotype: A clone one base away is much larger, so this may be a read error. The chain has TRBV29-1 and TRBJ2-5; maybe TRBD1 (6 bases). CDR3 length: 13 amino acids. CDR1 is SQVTM, CDR2 ANQGSEA, per germline. V was pared by 4 bases and J by 5 bases, with 14 bases between. The CDR3: CSVGRGSGETQYF. The DNA for the CDR3 is TGCAGCGTTGGAAGGGGGAGTGGCGAGACCCAGTACTTC.

This clonotype appeared many times. The J gene is TRBJ2-1, the V gene TRBV7-9; no definite D call. CDR3 length equals 11 residues. V was shortened by 4 bases and J by 9 bases, with 7 bases between the two germline ends. CDR1 and CDR2 from the germline V gene are SEHNR and FQNEAQ (reference sequence). The CDR3 region has the DNA TGTGCCAGCAGCTCGACAATTGAGCAGTTCTTC. It specifies CASSSTIEQFF.

This clonotype was seen at least ten times. This chain links TRBV7-2 with TRBJ2-3; D ambiguous. CDR3 size: 16 residues. Trimming stripped 0 bases from V and 0 bases from J, with 10 bases between. Germline V lookup: CDR1 SGHTA, CDR2 FQGNSA. The CDR3 bases are TGTGCCAGCAGCTTAGCGGTGGGCCGAAGCACAGATACGCAGTATTTT. Protein product: CASSLAVGRSTDTQYF.

Worth noting for this clonotype: A much larger clone lies one base from this, so it may be a read error. The chain employs TRBV5-1 and TRBJ1-1; D call uncertain. Germline CDR1 and CDR2: SGHRS and YFSETQ. V was shortened by 4 bases and J by 4 bases, with 14 bases between the two germline ends. The CDR3 spans 14 residues. DNA for the CDR3: TGCGCCAGCAGCCTGGAAACCTCGGGCACTGAAGCTTTCTTT. Translated: CASSLETSGTEAFF. Full variable domain (missing parts from reference TRBV5-1 and TRBJ1-1): KAGVTQTPRYLIKTRGQQVTLSCSPISGHRSVSWYQQTPGQGLQFLFEYFSETQRNKGNFPGRFSGRQFSNSRSEMNVSTLELGDSALYLCASSLETSGTEAFFGQGTRLTVV.